This TCR beta chain was found in a study of blood T cells in healthy people across ages. Study summary: Capture by template switching was about one barcoded beta molecule per two T cells. Overall study results and limits: The study found more naive CD4+ cells and higher diversity in long-lived than aged donors. There was no known CMV status for donors, so expanded clonotype changes were possibly confounded. Diversity estimates drawn from one million T cells were deemed underestimates.

It was with a sample-barcoded 5' primer and a J-beta primer mix that a second PCR of about 7 to 12 cycles was run. Each CDR3 protein gets one entry after TCRdb re-called the 5' RACE reads with MiXCR. The table has approximately 690,000 distinct CDR3 sequences, under 70% seen once. This clonotype has ten or more counts. Its antigen is undetermined. Compared with germline, one end of the junction differs, possibly owing to a read error. Looked up from germline, CDR1 is SGHRS and CDR2 is YFSETQ. This CDR3 spans 13 amino acids. This receptor was taken from a man in his fifties or sixties in good health. The chain couples TRBV5-1 to TRBJ2-5; no clear D gene. The specimen sequenced was blood. CDR3 sequence reads: CASSRTFQETQYF. CDR3 bases: TGTGCCAGCAGTCGGACCTTCCAAGAGACCCAGTACTTC.